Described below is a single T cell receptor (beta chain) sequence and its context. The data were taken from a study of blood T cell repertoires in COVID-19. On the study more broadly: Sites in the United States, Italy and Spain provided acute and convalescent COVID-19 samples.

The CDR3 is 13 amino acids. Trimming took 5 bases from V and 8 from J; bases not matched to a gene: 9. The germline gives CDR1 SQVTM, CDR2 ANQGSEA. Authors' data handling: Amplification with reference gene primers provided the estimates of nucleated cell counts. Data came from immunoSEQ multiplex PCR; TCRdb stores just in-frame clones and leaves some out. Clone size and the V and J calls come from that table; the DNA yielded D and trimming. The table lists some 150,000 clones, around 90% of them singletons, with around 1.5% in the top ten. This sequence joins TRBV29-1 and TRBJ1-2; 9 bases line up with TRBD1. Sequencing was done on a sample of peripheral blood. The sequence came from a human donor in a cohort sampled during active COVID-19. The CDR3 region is CSVFGQGKGGYTF. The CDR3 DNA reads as TGCAGCGTTTTCGGACAGGGGAAAGGGGGCTACACCTTC.